This T cell receptor beta chain emerged from a study of radiotherapy plus CTLA-4 blockade in lung cancer. On the study more broadly: Of the patients, around 17% showed objective responses and about 30% attained disease control. Study results and limitations: Radiotherapy plus ipilimumab was followed by expansion in blood of tumor-derived TCR clones. Increased serum interferon-beta after radiation also reportedly predicted response strongly.

On this clone: Its target is not known.

The protocol was immunoSEQ multiplex PCR, while the TCRdb copy is restricted to in-frame clones and leaves out a portion. The sample lists 86,000 or so clones, about 79% seen once, with under 4.5% in the top ten. This TCR derives from a human donor with non-small cell lung cancer who had a partial response to radiotherapy plus ipilimumab. Some clones in this sample may be carry-over from other donors' samples. The input for sequencing was peripheral blood, taken from a patient treated with radiotherapy plus ipilimumab.

CDR3 region: CASSDGLARYYEQYF. DNA for the CDR3: TGTGCCAGCAGCGATGGACTAGCGAGGTACTACGAGCAGTACTTC. The chain combines TRBV5-6 with TRBJ2-7; 9 nucleotides align to TRBD2. Germline lookup yields CDR1 SGHDT and CDR2 YYEEEE. The V segment lost 4 bases and the J segment 3 bases; nucleotides outside the gene matches: 8. This CDR3 comprises 15 residues.